The clone carrying this T cell receptor beta chain has just a few counts. No antigen is known for it. The data belong to a study of T cells after yellow fever vaccination. Overall study: The authors prepared low-cell-number fractions using SMART-Seq v4 Ultra Low Input. Study-wide results and limits: One caveat is that FACS-sorted repertoires could contain abundant clonotypes contaminating from the bulk population.

As TCR cDNA was made by 5'RACE template switching, a universal primer site and UMIs were added. Via MiXCR, TCRdb re-called the 5' RACE reads, giving one row per CDR3 protein. The sample records 360,000 or so distinct CDR3 sequences, 11% being singletons. V shed 2 bases and J shed 4 bases, with 18 bases lying between them. Germline V lookup: CDR1 SEHNR, CDR2 FQNEAQ (reference sequence). CDR3 length equals 16 residues. This chain links TRBV7-9 with TRBJ2-7; the D gene is possibly TRBD1 (6 bases). The sequenced sample was PBMCs, obtained on the day of the first yellow fever vaccination. The source is a man younger than 35 who received the YFV17D yellow fever vaccine. CDR3 DNA: TGTGCCAGCAGCTTACGCGGACAGTCGTTTCGGTACGAGCAGTACGTC. Translation: CASSLRGQSFRYEQYV.